This TCR beta chain appears in the sequencing data of a study of blood T cell repertoires in COVID-19. Study at large: COVID-19 samples collected from the United States, Italy and Spain covered acute and convalescent phases. The analysed material was cDNA or gDNA that came from T cells, B-cell-depleted T cells, or PBMCs.

Germline V gene sequence: CDR1 MNHEY, CDR2 SVGAGI. The CDR3 length is 13 residues. Trimming left V 6 bases short and J 8 bases short, with 16 bases between. How the authors handled the data: Amplifying reference gene primers gave estimates of nucleated cell counts. Sequencing used immunoSEQ multiplex PCR; TCRdb keeps in-frame clones, though not all of them. The V and J calls and clone size come from that table; D and trimming were worked out from the DNA. The sample yields about 380,000 clones, roughly 86% seen once. The specimen sequenced was peripheral blood. This clonotype was obtained from a human donor with acute or convalescent COVID-19. The donor label of this sample is uncertain. The chain is built from TRBV6-5 and TRBJ1-2, with D maybe TRBD1 (5 bases). CDR3 in amino acids: CASRAAGGRGYTF. CDR3 in DNA: TGTGCCAGCAGAGCTGCGGGGGGACGCGGCTACACCTTC.